The 9 T cell receptor beta chains in this list originate from one sample, sequenced in a study of blood T cell repertoires in COVID-19. Profiling relied on immunoSEQ multiplex PCR, and the TCRdb table lists in-frame clones only, not all of them. The data contain about 40,000 clones, approximately 88% of them singletons. Specimen: peripheral blood. These receptors all come from a human donor in a cohort sampled during active COVID-19.

This sequence joins TRBV6-5 and TRBJ1-3, with D maybe TRBD1 (6 bases). This CDR3 comprises 15 residues. Germline loops: CDR1 MNHEY, CDR2 SVGAGI. Deletions cut 0 bases from V and 4 bases from J, with 10 bases between. CDR3 bases: TGTGCCAGCAGTTACTCCTCAGGGGCAGGAAACACCATATATTTT. Protein sequence: CASSYSSGAGNTIYF.

The chain employs TRBV7-2 and TRBJ1-2, with 7 bases lining up with TRBD1. V shed 5 bases and J 0 bases; nucleotides not matched to a gene: 3. The germline gives CDR1 SGHTA, CDR2 FQGNSA. The CDR3 contains 14 residues. CDR3 loop: CASSGQAANYGYTF. The CDR3 nucleotides read TGTGCCAGCAGCGGACAGGCAGCTAACTATGGCTACACCTTC.

The count of this clone is one. CDR3 sequence: CASSPPAGPDNEQFF. The CDR3 nucleotides are TGTGCCAGCAGCCCTCCTGCGGGACCCGACAATGAGCAGTTCTTC. V usage is TRBV7-9 and J usage is TRBJ2-1; D may be TRBD2 (6 bases). Trimming removed 5 bases at V and 5 bases at J, with 16 bases between. The CDR3 loop spans 15 amino acids. Germline V gene lookup returns CDR1 SEHNR and CDR2 FQNEAQ (reference sequence).

The rearrangement uses TRBV27 and TRBJ2-7; maybe TRBD2 (7 bases). V gave up 8 bases and J gave up 7 bases, with 21 bases separating them. The CDR3 is 14 amino acids. Germline CDR1 and CDR2: MNHEY and SMNVEV (reference sequence). Written as DNA, the CDR3 is TGTGCCAGCGGTCATGGGGGGGGGCCGAGAGAGCAGTACTTC. It is translated as CASGHGGGPREQYF.

V usage is TRBV19 and J usage is TRBJ2-5, with 15 bases fitting TRBD2. This CDR3 region has 20 residues. With V trimmed by 6 bases and J by 4 bases, 18 bases remained unmatched. The germline V gene has CDR1 LNHDA and CDR2 SQIVND (reference sequence). The CDR3 sequence: CASSASGLAGGSPRGETQYF. Written as DNA, the CDR3 is TGTGCCAGTAGCGCCTCGGGACTAGCGGGGGGCTCCCCACGGGGAGAGACCCAGTACTTC.

V gene TRBV10-3 combines with J gene TRBJ1-1; D may be TRBD1 (5 bases). CDR3 length equals 15 residues. The germline CDR1 and CDR2 sequences are ENHRY and SYGVKD. The V end lost 0 bases, the J end lost 1 base, and 9 bases lay between the germline ends. The CDR3: CAISESGGENTEAFF. The CDR3 DNA is TGTGCCATCAGTGAGTCCGGAGGGGAGAACACTGAAGCTTTCTTT.

The chain has TRBV9 and TRBJ2-2; tentatively, D is TRBD2 (6 bases). Germline CDR1 reads SGDLS; CDR2 reads YYNGEE. CDR3 length: 16 amino acids. V lost 4 bases and J 5 bases, leaving 18 bases between the germline ends. CDR3 protein: CASSPAAGLTTGELFF. The CDR3, as DNA: TGTGCCAGCAGCCCCGCCGCGGGACTTACAACCGGGGAGCTGTTTTTT.

V and J are TRBV6-6 and TRBJ2-1, with 8 bases aligning to TRBD2. Germline CDR1 reads MNHNY; CDR2 reads SVGAGI (reference sequence). Trimming took 0 bases from V and 3 from J; bases not matched to a gene: 1. This CDR3 region has 15 residues. The CDR3 DNA is TGTGCCAGCAGTTACTCGGCGGGAGGCTACAATGAGCAGTTCTTC. Its protein is CASSYSAGGYNEQFF.

The rearrangement links TRBV5-6 to TRBJ2-7; D call uncertain. The CDR3 consists of 14 residues. Germline V gene sequence: CDR1 SGHDT, CDR2 YYEEEE. The V gene lost 0 bases and the J gene lost 1 base, with 8 bases spanning the gap. CDR3 nucleotides: TGTGCCAGCAGCTTGGACGGAGTTTCCTACGAGCAGTACTTC. Amino acid sequence: CASSLDGVSYEQYF.